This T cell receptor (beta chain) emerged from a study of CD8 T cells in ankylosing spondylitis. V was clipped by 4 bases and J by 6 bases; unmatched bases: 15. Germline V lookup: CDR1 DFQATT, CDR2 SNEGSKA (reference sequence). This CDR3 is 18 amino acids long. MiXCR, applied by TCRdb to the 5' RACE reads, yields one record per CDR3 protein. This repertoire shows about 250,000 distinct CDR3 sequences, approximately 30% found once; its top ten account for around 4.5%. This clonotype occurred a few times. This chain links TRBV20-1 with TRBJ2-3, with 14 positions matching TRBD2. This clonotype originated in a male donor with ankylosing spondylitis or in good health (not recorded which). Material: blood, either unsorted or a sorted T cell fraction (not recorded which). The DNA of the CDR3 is TGCAGTGCTAACGCGGGACTAGCGGGGGCCCCTCGAGGGGATACGCAGTATTTT. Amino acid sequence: CSANAGLAGAPRGDTQYF.